This T cell receptor beta chain stems from a study of blood T cell repertoires in COVID-19. Study-level background: COVID-19 samples, acute and convalescent, were from the United States, Italy and Spain. T cells, B-cell-depleted T cells, or PBMCs supplied cDNA or gDNA.

The germline V gene has CDR1 MNHEY and CDR2 SVGAGI. The length of the CDR3 is 14 residues. Trimming shortened V by 6 bases and J by 4 bases, and 12 bases separated the two germline ends. Study processing details: Reference gene primer amplification yielded estimated nucleated cell counts. Sequenced by immunoSEQ multiplex PCR; TCRdb stores in-frame clones only, minus some. V, J and clone size were drawn from that table, and D and trimming were deduced from the DNA. The sample includes about 200,000 clones, approximately 81% of them seen just once. Sequencing was done on a sample of peripheral blood. This rearrangement joins TRBV6-5 to TRBJ2-2; the D gene is possibly TRBD1 (6 bases). The sequence came from a woman older than 75 with acute or convalescent COVID-19. CDR3 DNA sequence: TGTGCCAGCAGACCCGGACAGTCCACCGGGGAGCTGTTTTTT. As protein: CASRPGQSTGELFF.